A single sample is the source of the 11 T cell receptor beta chains below, sequenced in a study of shared clonotypes between healthy human individuals. Here immunoSEQ multiplex PCR was the method, and the copy in TCRdb shows in-frame clones only, minus some. The table lists around 980,000 clones, approximately 80% of them singletons. Material: memory CD4+ T cells from PBMCs. Subset indicated: CD45RA-negative fraction. The receptors derive from a man between 18 and 35 years old in good health. Some clones in this sample may be carry-over from other donors' samples.

This clone was detected many times. The chain uses TRBV28 and TRBJ2-5, with D perhaps matching TRBD2 (6 bases). The germline V gene encodes CDR1 MDHEN and CDR2 SYDVKM. The V end lost 3 bases, the J end lost 7 bases, and 15 bases lay between the germline ends. The CDR3 has 14 amino acids. The CDR3 sequence: CASSFGGSRGTQYF. In DNA, the CDR3 is TGTGCCAGCAGTTTTGGAGGGAGCCGGGGGACCCAGTACTTC. The entire variable domain, with the rest obtained from reference TRBV28 and TRBJ2-5, is as follows: DVKVTQSSRYLVKRTGEKVFLECVQDMDHENMFWYRQDPGLGLRLIYFSYDVKMKEKGDIPEGYSVSREKKERFSLILESASTNQTSMYLCASSFGGSRGTQYFGPGTRLLVL.

The V gene is TRBV6-4, the J gene TRBJ2-3; 9 nucleotides align to TRBD1. V was pared by 6 bases and J by 2 bases, with 9 bases of the junction left unmatched. Germline V CDR1 and CDR2: MRHNA, SNTAGT. The CDR3 runs 16 residues. DNA of the CDR3: TGTGCCAGCAGCCCGGAGGGGACAGGGATCACAGATACGCAGTATTTT. Protein product: CASSPEGTGITDTQYF.

This rearrangement joins TRBV2 to TRBJ1-2; TRBD1 matches at 8 bases. The CDR3 spans 14 residues. Germline CDR1 and CDR2: SNHLY and FYNNEI. The trim removed 6 bases at V and 7 bases at J, leaving 10 bases unmatched. In nucleotides, the CDR3 is TGTGCCAGCAGAAACCCAGGGGGCCCGGGTGGCTACACCTTC. Its protein product is CASRNPGGPGGYTF. The entire variable domain, with the rest obtained from reference TRBV2 and TRBJ1-2, is as follows: EPEVTQTPSHQVTQMGQEVILRCVPISNHLYFYWYRQILGQKVEFLVSFYNNEISEKSEIFDDQFSVERPDGSNFTLKIRSTKLEDSAMYFCASRNPGGPGGYTFGSGTRLTVV.

This clone was observed a single time. This sequence joins TRBV9 and TRBJ1-4; possible D gene TRBD1, 5 bases. CDR1 SGDLS and CDR2 YYNGEE come from the germline V gene. V was shortened by 3 bases and J by 3 bases, with 15 bases between the two germline ends. The CDR3 contains 16 residues. The chain's CDR3 is CASSATQGSANEKLFF. CDR3 DNA: TGTGCCAGCAGCGCAACGCAGGGATCGGCTAATGAAAAACTGTTTTTT.

This sequence joins TRBV20-1 and TRBJ2-7; weak D call: TRBD1 (5 bases). V lost 6 bases and J 4 bases, leaving 10 bases between the germline ends. Germline CDR1 DFQATT, CDR2 SNEGSKA (reference sequence). The CDR3 contains 11 residues. This CDR3 reads CSARANYEQYF. CDR3 DNA sequence: TGCAGTGCCAGGGCTAATTACGAGCAGTACTTC.

As to this clone: Possible read error: a much larger clone is one base away. The identical CDR3 is also encoded by other nucleotide sequences in the sample. This chain joins TRBV29-1 and TRBJ1-1; D is undetermined. The CDR3 length is 13 residues. Germline V gene lookup returns CDR1 SQVTM and CDR2 ANQGSEA. The CDR3 protein is CSVQGGMNTEAFF. In nucleotides, the CDR3 is TGCAGTGTTCAAGGTGGGATGAACACTGAAGCTTTCTTT.

The chain carries TRBV27 and TRBJ1-2; D might be TRBD1 (5 bases). There are 13 residues in the CDR3. Germline V gene lookup returns CDR1 MNHEY and CDR2 SMNVEV (reference sequence). The V gene lost 4 bases and the J gene lost 5 bases, with 11 bases spanning the gap. The chain's CDR3 is CASSSRDGYGYTF. CDR3 nucleotides: TGTGCCAGCAGTTCCAGGGACGGTTATGGCTACACCTTC.

The chain has TRBV29-1 and TRBJ2-7; 11 bases map to TRBD2. Germline CDR1 reads SQVTM; CDR2 reads ANQGSEA. J gave up 3 bases and V 6 bases, and 7 bases lay outside the gene matches. This CDR3 has 14 amino acids. The CDR3, as DNA: TGCAGCGTCCATACTAGCGGGAGTTTCTACGAGCAGTACTTC. It codes for CSVHTSGSFYEQYF.

The chain recombines TRBV19 with TRBJ2-6; D ambiguous. Trimming pared 6 bases from V and 3 bases from J, leaving 9 bases between. Looked up from germline, CDR1 is LNHDA and CDR2 is SQIVND (reference sequence). This CDR3 is 14 amino acids long. The CDR3 DNA follows: TGTGCCAGTAGCCCCAACGATGGGGCCAACGTCCTGACTTTC. Amino acid sequence: CASSPNDGANVLTF. The full variable domain, its missing parts supplied by reference TRBV19 and TRBJ2-6, is DGGITQSPKYLFRKEGQNVTLSCEQNLNHDAMYWYRQDPGQGLRLIYYSQIVNDFQKGDIAEGYSVSREKKESFPLTVTSAQKNPTAFYLCASSPNDGANVLTFGAGSRLTVL.

J is TRBJ2-2 and V is TRBV4-1; 8 nucleotides agree with TRBD2. This CDR3 contains 15 residues. CDR1 and CDR2 (germline): MGHRA, YSYEKL. V lost 1 base, J lost 6 bases, and 4 bases stayed unmatched. For the CDR3, the DNA is TGCGCCAGCAGCCAAGGGGGACTAGAGCCCGGGGAGCTGTTTTTT. Its protein product is CASSQGGLEPGELFF.

The genes are TRBV7-9 and TRBJ1-5; D perhaps matches TRBD1 (5 bases). The CDR3 sequence is 15 residues long. V gave up 1 base and J gave up 3 bases, with 10 bases separating them. Per germline, CDR1 SEHNR and CDR2 FQNEAQ (reference sequence). The chain's CDR3 is CASSLGDGFNQPQHF. The CDR3 coding sequence is TGTGCCAGCAGCTTAGGGGACGGGTTCAATCAGCCCCAGCATTTT.